This T cell receptor beta chain was identified in a study of shared clonotypes between healthy human individuals. Study at large: The composition of the donors was a couple of women and three men aged 18 to 49. Notes on the study in general: Among non-shared clonotypes, generation probabilities were lower than among those shared by all four donors. In general, naive subsets displayed greater estimated richness than memory subsets did.

With respect to this clone: Its cognate antigen is unknown.

In germline, CDR1 is MGHRA, CDR2 YSYEKL. Germline trimming cut 2 bases from V and 4 bases from J; bases unmatched to any gene: 4. The CDR3 has 15 amino acids. Genomic DNA (from each subset) was split evenly across several immunoSEQ plates. Some clones are missing from TCRdb's copy, which holds only in-frame ones; the method was immunoSEQ multiplex PCR. In the table there are millions of clones, roughly 96% of which are singletons. The chain is built from TRBV4-1 and TRBJ2-2; TRBD1 matches 7 bases. The source of this sequence is a man aged 18 to 29 in good health. The sample was naive CD4+ T cells sorted from blood. As for subset: CD45RA+ positively selected. CDR3 residues: CASSQQGQITGELFF. CDR3 DNA sequence: TGCGCCAGCAGCCAACAGGGACAGATCACCGGGGAGCTGTTTTTT.